These 22 T cell receptor beta chains were all obtained from the same sample, sequenced in a study of graft-versus-host responses after intestinal transplantation (dated by TCRdb to the early 2020s). The time point label, read with the paper, signifies: cells obtained before transplantation from donor or recipient. Libraries were built with the immunoSEQ multiplex PCR assay. In TCRdb, the immuneACCESS table is reduced to in-frame sequences with V and J assigned. These tables do not hold every clone; where another copy was compared, an unresolved V gene accounts for under half, and the others remain unexplained. In all, the sample holds tens of thousands of clones, and about 91% of those were seen once. The ten largest clonotypes hold about 8% of the sample. No antigens are known for them. Source: unstimulated CD8+ T cells sorted from spleen or lymph node cells, taken before transplant. Receptors were obtained from a human donor who was the organ donor for an intestinal transplant.

The V and J genes are TRBV23-1 and TRBJ1-1, with unresolved D. TRBV23-1 falls under the ORF class, with uncertain function. The CDR3 length is 16 residues. The V and J ends lost 2 bases and 0 bases respectively, with 13 bases between them. CDR3 in DNA: TGCGCCAGCAGTCAAAAAGGACCCCCCTTGAACACTGAAGCTTTCTTT. The encoded protein is CASSQKGPPLNTEAFF.

The chain links TRBV2 to TRBJ1-2; D ambiguous. From germline, CDR1 is SNHLY and CDR2 FYNNEI. Trimming cost V 4 bases and J 3 bases, with 9 bases left between them. This CDR3 comprises 13 residues. The DNA of the CDR3 is TGTGCCAGCAGTGGGGCGAGATACTATGGCTACACCTTC. Its protein product is CASSGARYYGYTF.

As DNA, the CDR3 is TGTGCCAGCAGCCCCGAGATTAATGAAAAACTGTTTTTT. Amino acids: CASSPEINEKLFF. This chain links TRBV9 with TRBJ1-4; D remains ambiguous. The CDR3 consists of 13 residues. V shed 4 bases and J shed 4 bases, with 8 bases lying between them. Germline V gives CDR1 SGDLS, CDR2 YYNGEE.

The chain carries TRBV11-3 and TRBJ2-2, with D possibly matching TRBD1 (6 bases). V lost 0 bases to trimming and J lost 2 bases, with 7 bases between them. Germline V gene lookup returns CDR1 SGHNT and CDR2 YENEEA. The length of the CDR3 is 15 residues. In DNA, the CDR3 is TGTGCCAGCAGCTTAGATGGGACAAACACCGGGGAGCTGTTTTTT. It yields the protein CASSLDGTNTGELFF.

V is TRBV7-8 and J is TRBJ1-5; D is perhaps TRBD1 (5 bases). V was clipped by 1 base and J by 3 bases, with 10 bases between them. This CDR3 region has 15 residues. Looked up from germline, CDR1 is SGHVS and CDR2 is FQNEAQ. DNA for the CDR3: TGTGCCAGCAGCTTAGACAGGAGGATCAATCAGCCCCAGCATTTT. It encodes CASSLDRRINQPQHF.

This chain uses TRBV4-2 with TRBJ2-1; D gene unclear. The CDR3 has 13 amino acids. The V gene lost 3 bases and the J gene lost 8 bases, with 11 bases spanning the gap. Germline CDR1 LGHNA, CDR2 YNFKEQ. CDR3 DNA sequence: TGTGCCAGCAGCCAGTCTCCTCGCTATGAGCAGTTCTTC. Its protein product is CASSQSPRYEQFF.

The chain uses TRBV11-2 and TRBJ2-5, with D possibly being TRBD2 (5 bases). The CDR3 is made up of 12 amino acids. The V end lost 5 bases, the J end lost 9 bases, and 13 bases lay between the germline ends. In germline, CDR1 is SGHAT, CDR2 FQNNGV. CDR3 sequence: CASSAHGGAQYF. The CDR3 bases are TGTGCCAGCAGCGCCCACGGAGGCGCCCAGTACTTC.

The chain carries TRBV27 and TRBJ1-2, with 8 positions matching TRBD1. CDR3 length: 14 amino acids. The V and J ends lost 6 bases and 2 bases, in that order; junction bases with no gene match: 5. Germline values: CDR1 MNHEY, CDR2 SMNVEV (reference sequence). The DNA for the CDR3 is TGTGCCAGCAGGGATGGACAGGGAAACTATGGCTACACCTTC. Amino acid sequence: CASRDGQGNYGYTF.

This chain uses TRBV9 with TRBJ2-3, with 9 nucleotides matching TRBD2. The trim removed 0 bases at V and 1 base at J, leaving 3 bases unmatched. The CDR3 consists of 16 residues. Germline V gene data show CDR1 as SGDLS and CDR2 as YYNGEE. CDR3: CASSVVSSGGTDTQYF. The CDR3 DNA reads TGTGCCAGCAGCGTAGTGTCTAGCGGGGGCACAGATACGCAGTATTTT.

Only one count was recorded for this clone. The J gene is TRBJ2-7, the V gene TRBV6-1, with unresolved D. Germline CDR1 and CDR2: MNHNS and SASEGT. V dropped 10 bases and J dropped 0 bases, with 7 bases sitting between them. The CDR3 totals 11 residues. The CDR3 protein is CATMNSYEQYF. The CDR3, as DNA: TGTGCCACCATGAACTCCTACGAGCAGTACTTC.

V is TRBV19 and J is TRBJ1-3, with D hard to call. Between the trimmed V and J ends, which lost 3 bases and 4 bases, there was a span of 16 bases. The germline V gene encodes CDR1 LNHDA and CDR2 SQIVND (reference sequence). This CDR3 region has 16 residues. This chain's CDR3 is CASSIMDLGGGNTIYF. The CDR3 coding sequence is TGTGCCAGTAGTATCATGGACCTCGGCGGGGGAAACACCATATATTTT.

This chain joins TRBV28 and TRBJ2-7, with 11 bases matching TRBD1. V was clipped by 7 bases and J by 3 bases; unmatched bases: 5. Per the germline V gene, CDR1 is MDHEN and CDR2 is SYDVKM. This CDR3 comprises 14 residues. CDR3 DNA sequence: TGTGCCAGCAAAACCGGGACAGGGGGCTACGAGCAGTACTTC. It translates to CASKTGTGGYEQYF. Full variable domain (remainder filled in from reference TRBV28 and TRBJ2-7): DVKVTQSSRYLVKRTGEKVFLECVQDMDHENMFWYRQDPGLGLRLIYFSYDVKMKEKGDIPEGYSVSREKKERFSLILESASTNQTSMYLCASKTGTGGYEQYFGPGTRLTVT.

The chain employs TRBV27 and TRBJ1-5; D remains unclear. This CDR3 spans 13 amino acids. Germline assignment: CDR1 MNHEY and CDR2 SMNVEV (reference sequence). The V end lost 5 bases, the J end lost 8 bases, and 13 bases lay between the germline ends. The CDR3 region has the DNA TGTGCCAGCAGTGGACGGAGCGCGGAGCCCCAGCATTTT. Translated, it gives CASSGRSAEPQHF.

V and J are TRBV11-2 and TRBJ2-1, with TRBD1 as a possible D gene (5 bases). V lost 1 base, J lost 8 bases, and 9 bases lay in between. The CDR3 contains 13 residues. Germline assignment: CDR1 SGHAT and CDR2 FQNNGV. CDR3 residues: CASSLAGYDEQFF. The CDR3 bases are TGTGCCAGCAGCTTAGCAGGGTATGATGAGCAGTTCTTC. Full variable domain (outside the CDR3, taken from reference TRBV11-2 and TRBJ2-1): EAGVAQSPRYKIIEKRQSVAFWCNPISGHATLYWYQQILGQGPKLLIQFQNNGVVDDSQLPKDRFSAERLKGVDSTLKIQPAKLEDSAVYLCASSLAGYDEQFFGPGTRLTVL.

This clone was found once. V is TRBV5-1 and J is TRBJ2-3; the D gene is possibly TRBD2 (5 bases). Looked up from germline, CDR1 is SGHRS and CDR2 is YFSETQ. V lost 1 base, J lost 1 base, and 25 bases lay in between. This CDR3 region has 20 residues. The CDR3 DNA is TGCGCCAGCAGCTTGCTTTCCAGCGGCGGTCTTTCGGTAGGCACAGATACGCAGTATTTT. Protein product: CASSLLSSGGLSVGTDTQYF.

The J gene is TRBJ2-3, the V gene TRBV11-2, with 8 bases that match TRBD2. The germline CDR1 and CDR2 sequences are SGHAT and FQNNGV. The CDR3 extends over 14 amino acids. The junction had 1 base not matched to a gene; V was cut back by 2 bases and J by 3 bases. In DNA form, the CDR3 reads TGTGCCAGCAGCTTATTAGCGGGGACAGATACGCAGTATTTT. Translated: CASSLLAGTDTQYF.

The chain joins TRBV9 to TRBJ2-6; the D gene is possibly TRBD1 (5 bases). The CDR3 has 16 residues. Trimming cost V 2 bases and J 0 bases, with 9 bases left between them. Per germline, CDR1 SGDLS and CDR2 YYNGEE. CDR3 sequence reads: CASSVSTVSGANVLTF. For the CDR3, the DNA is TGTGCCAGCAGCGTCTCGACAGTCTCTGGGGCCAACGTCCTGACTTTC.

The V call is TRBV9, the J call TRBJ2-2; 8 bases map to TRBD2. V shed 2 bases and J 6 bases; nucleotides not matched to a gene: 9. This CDR3 has 16 residues. CDR1 and CDR2 (germline): SGDLS, YYNGEE. The CDR3 region is CASSVGSGSWSGELFF. CDR3 DNA sequence: TGTGCCAGCAGCGTGGGCAGCGGGAGTTGGTCCGGGGAGCTGTTTTTT.

V and J are TRBV6-1 and TRBJ1-1; D might be TRBD1 (5 bases). The CDR3 contains 14 residues. Between the trimmed V and J ends, which lost 5 bases and 3 bases, there was a span of 13 bases. Germline-derived CDR1 and CDR2 are MNHNS and SASEGT. The chain's CDR3 is CASSYQGRYTEAFF. The CDR3 DNA is TGTGCCAGCAGTTATCAGGGCCGATACACTGAAGCTTTCTTT.

The V gene is TRBV14, the J gene TRBJ1-1; no clear D gene. The CDR3 loop spans 17 amino acids. Looked up from germline, CDR1 is SGHDN and CDR2 is FVKESK. V lost 3 bases and J lost 0, with 17 bases in between. The CDR3 nucleotides read TGTGCCAGCAGCCATTTCGGACCTTGGGGAATGAACACTGAAGCTTTCTTT. Translated: CASSHFGPWGMNTEAFF.

This chain links TRBV11-2 with TRBJ2-1, with TRBD2 matching 10 bases. The junction had 12 bases not matched to a gene; V was cut back by 5 bases and J by 8 bases. CDR1 and CDR2 (germline): SGHAT, FQNNGV. There are 16 residues in the CDR3. In DNA form, the CDR3 reads TGTGCCAGCAGCCCTCGAGCGGGAGGGCCCAACGATGAGCAGTTCTTC. Protein sequence: CASSPRAGGPNDEQFF.

This rearrangement joins TRBV28 to TRBJ2-5; TRBD2 matches at 9 bases. Trimming at V came to 2 bases and at J to 1 base, leaving 2 bases not matched to a gene. From germline, CDR1 is MDHEN and CDR2 SYDVKM. This CDR3 is built from 15 residues. This chain's CDR3 is CASSLLLAGQETQYF. DNA of the CDR3: TGTGCCAGCAGTTTACTACTAGCGGGCCAAGAGACCCAGTACTTC.